The following is a T cell receptor beta chain sequence with its context. What it recognizes is unknown. Sample treatment: oral pan-JAK inhibitor, 5-10 mg twice daily. This sample is drawn from a study of CD8+ T cells in alopecia areata. Regarding the study as a whole: Between patients, shared TCR sequences were less clear than in mice. This was possibly due in part to HLA diversity in the patient population.

Per the germline V gene, CDR1 is SGHKS and CDR2 is YYEKEE (reference sequence). This CDR3 contains 15 residues. Trimming cost V 5 bases and J 4 bases, with 18 bases left between them. RNA was isolated and reverse transcribed to cDNA, the sequencing template. Assay: immunoSEQ multiplex PCR; the TCRdb copy retains only in-frame clones and omits some. Among 100,000 to 150,000 clones listed, around 60% were seen once. The source was CD4+ T cells sorted from blood, collected at week 4, from a patient treated with tofacitinib. The source of this sequence is a human donor with alopecia areata. The V call is TRBV5-5, the J call TRBJ1-2; D is possibly TRBD1 (5 bases). The CDR3 loop reads CASRQDPVPGYGYTF. The CDR3 region has the DNA TGTGCCAGCAGACAGGACCCCGTCCCGGGCTATGGCTACACCTTC.